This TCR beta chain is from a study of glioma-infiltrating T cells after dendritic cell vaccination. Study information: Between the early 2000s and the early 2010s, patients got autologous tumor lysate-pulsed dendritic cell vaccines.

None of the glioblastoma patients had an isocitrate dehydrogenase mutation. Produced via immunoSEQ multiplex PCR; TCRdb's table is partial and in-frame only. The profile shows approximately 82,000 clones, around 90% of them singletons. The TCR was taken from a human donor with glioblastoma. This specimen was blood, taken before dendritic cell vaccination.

CDR3 sequence: CASSLRQGSRNTEAFF. CDR3 coding DNA: TGCGCCAGCAGCCTTCGACAGGGGTCGAGGAACACTGAAGCTTTCTTT. This chain joins TRBV5-1 and TRBJ1-1; TRBD1 matches at 8 bases. Trimming at V came to 4 bases and at J to 1 base, leaving 9 bases not matched to a gene. The CDR3 is 16 residues long. Germline values: CDR1 SGHRS, CDR2 YFSETQ.